One sample yielded the 26 T cell receptor beta chains listed below, sequenced in a study of blood T cells in healthy people across ages. PCR was performed a second time for about 7 to 11 cycles using a sample-barcoded 5' primer and a J-beta primer mix. TCRdb ran MiXCR on the 5' RACE reads and lists one entry per CDR3 protein. The sample contains hundreds of thousands of distinct CDR3 sequences, roughly 26% of which appear only once. Material: blood. Receptors originate from a woman aged 80 or older in good health.

This chain connects TRBV7-9 to TRBJ2-3; D ambiguous. This CDR3 spans 13 amino acids. The V end was cut by 5 bases, the J end by 2 bases, with 8 bases between. Looked up from germline, CDR1 is SEHNR and CDR2 is FQNEAQ (reference sequence). The CDR3 DNA sequence: TGTGCCAGCAGCCTTCCTATCACAGATACGCAGTATTTT. This codes for CASSLPITDTQYF.

The sample holds many counts of this clonotype. This chain links TRBV7-9 with TRBJ2-5; the D is unclear. The V end lost 5 bases, the J end lost 1 base, and 14 bases lay between the germline ends. CDR3 size: 15 residues. Germline V gene lookup returns CDR1 SEHNR and CDR2 FQNEAQ (reference sequence). The CDR3, as DNA: TGTGCCAGCAGCCTCCCCGGGCAGGCCCAAGAGACCCAGTACTTC. Amino acids: CASSLPGQAQETQYF.

The rearrangement links TRBV2 to TRBJ1-4; tentatively, D is TRBD1 (5 bases). Trimming shortened V by 0 bases and J by 5 bases, and 16 bases separated the two germline ends. The CDR3 runs to 17 residues. CDR1 is SNHLY, CDR2 FYNNEI, per germline. The CDR3 sequence: CASSEATPQGGNEKLFF. Written as DNA, the CDR3 is TGTGCCAGCAGTGAAGCTACGCCGCAGGGAGGAAATGAAAAACTGTTTTTT.

As concerns this clonotype: A clone one base away is much larger, so this may be a read error. The rearrangement joins TRBV6-5 to TRBJ2-4, with 12 nucleotides matching TRBD2. The DNA end is more similar to TRBJ2-5, so the J call may be wrong. The CDR3 contains 16 residues. The V gene's germline CDR1 is MNHEY and CDR2 SVGAGI. The CDR3 bases are TGTGCCAGCAGTTGTACCCTAGCGGGGGGGCCTAAGACCCAGTACTTC. Protein product: CASSCTLAGGPKTQYF.

Concerning this clonotype itself: This may come from a read error, since a much larger clone is one base off. The chain has TRBV4-2 and TRBJ2-3; TRBD2 is a possible D gene (7 bases). Trimming stripped 4 bases from V and 1 base from J, with 24 bases between. There are 19 residues in the CDR3. In germline, CDR1 is LGHNA, CDR2 YNFKEQ. CDR3 residues: CASSRRLVGGQLGTDTQYF. The CDR3 DNA reads as TGTGCCAGCAGCCGCCGACTAGTGGGGGGGCAATTGGGCACAGATACGCAGTATTTT.

This clonotype has at least ten counts. This chain connects TRBV20-1 to TRBJ1-4; D unresolved. The CDR3 spans 13 residues. Trimming took off 3 bases at V and 7 bases at J, with 12 bases between the two ends. Germline V gives CDR1 DFQATT, CDR2 SNEGSKA (reference sequence). The CDR3 sequence is CSASWQAGEKLFF. In DNA form, the CDR3 reads TGCAGTGCTAGTTGGCAGGCGGGTGAAAAACTGTTTTTT.

This clonotype was detected ten times or more. This rearrangement joins TRBV7-2 to TRBJ2-5, with 10 bases fitting TRBD1. Germline CDR1 SGHTA, CDR2 FQGNSA. The V gene end was trimmed by 2 bases and the J gene end by 5 bases; junction bases not matched to a gene: 8. The CDR3 runs 16 residues. CDR3 sequence reads: CASSLTGTGVGETQYF. The CDR3 bases are TGTGCCAGCAGCTTAACCGGGACAGGGGTCGGGGAGACCCAGTACTTC.

The sample holds many counts of this clonotype. J is TRBJ2-7 and V is TRBV7-2; D is unclear. The CDR3 spans 13 residues. Germline V CDR1 and CDR2: SGHTA, FQGNSA. V lost 1 base and J 6 bases, leaving 10 bases between the germline ends. The CDR3 bases are TGTGCCAGCAGCTTAGAACCCCTGGGCGAGCAGTACTTC. This codes for CASSLEPLGEQYF.

This clonotype was seen a few times. This chain uses TRBV29-1 with TRBJ1-5; 7 positions agree with TRBD1. This CDR3 has 13 residues. Trimming cost V 4 bases and J 3 bases; bases outside gene matches: 3. Germline loops: CDR1 SQVTM, CDR2 ANQGSEA. DNA of the CDR3: TGCAGCGTTGCAGACAGGGCCAATCAGCCCCAGCATTTT. This sequence encodes CSVADRANQPQHF.

This clonotype was detected a few times. J is TRBJ2-2 and V is TRBV6-6, with a weak D call TRBD1 (6 bases). The CDR3 has 14 residues. Germline loops: CDR1 MNHNY, CDR2 SVGAGI (reference sequence). V lost 6 bases to trimming and J lost 6 bases, with 14 bases between them. CDR3 nucleotides: TGTGCCAGCAGAAACGGACAGAGGGCCGGGGAGCTGTTTTTT. Its translation: CASRNGQRAGELFF.

This chain joins TRBV5-5 and TRBJ1-2; no firm D call. Germline V gene lookup returns CDR1 SGHKS and CDR2 YYEKEE (reference sequence). The CDR3 is made up of 14 amino acids. The V and J ends lost 5 bases and 7 bases respectively, with 18 bases between them. CDR3 residues: CASSPMKGRSGYTF. The CDR3 DNA is TGTGCCAGCAGTCCCATGAAAGGGAGAAGTGGCTACACCTTC. Based on the CDR3 plus reference TRBV5-5 and TRBJ1-2, the full variable domain is DAGVTQSPTHLIKTRGQQVTLRCSPISGHKSVSWYQQVLGQGPQFIFQYYEKEERGRGNFPDRFSARQFPNYSSELNVNALLLGDSALYLCASSPMKGRSGYTFGSGTRLTVV.

This chain connects TRBV10-3 to TRBJ1-4, with D hard to call. Trimming took 2 bases from V and 5 from J, leaving 9 bases between them. This CDR3 is built from 14 residues. Germline CDR1 is ENHRY and CDR2 is SYGVKD. In DNA form, the CDR3 reads TGTGCCATCAGTGAGGGACCGCAAAATGAAAAACTGTTTTTT. Residues: CAISEGPQNEKLFF.

The chain has TRBV6-2 or TRBV6-3 and TRBJ1-5; D is undetermined. The CDR3 covers 14 residues. Trimming cost V 6 bases and J 5 bases, with 14 bases left between them. Germline lookup yields CDR1 MNHEY and CDR2 SVGEGT. CDR3 region: CASSRLRVDQPQHF. The CDR3, as DNA: TGTGCCAGCAGCCGCCTGAGGGTCGATCAGCCCCAGCATTTT.

This clonotype has more than one count but fewer than ten. This sequence may be a read error, since a much larger clone differs from it by one base. The V gene is TRBV5-1, the J gene TRBJ2-1, with D possibly being TRBD2 (6 bases). The J call could be wrong; TRBJ2-7 is a better fit for the DNA end. There are 16 residues in the CDR3. Looked up from germline, CDR1 is SGHRS and CDR2 is YFSETQ. DNA for the CDR3: TGCGCCAGCAGCTTTGGTCGGGACTTCGTTCGGAATGAGCAGTACTTC. Encoded protein: CASSFGRDFVRNEQYF.

The rearrangement uses TRBV6-1 and TRBJ2-7; no clear D. The germline V and J ends were trimmed by 2 bases and 6 bases, with 14 bases remaining between them. CDR1 and CDR2 (germline): MNHNS, SASEGT. CDR3 length: 14 amino acids. The CDR3 nucleotides are TGTGCCAGCAGTGAACCCGGCGGTAATTTCGAGCAGTACTTC. Translating gives CASSEPGGNFEQYF.

This clonotype turned up a few times. The chain joins TRBV9 to TRBJ2-3; 11 bases are shared with TRBD2. CDR1 and CDR2 (germline): SGDLS, YYNGEE. V lost 0 bases to trimming and J lost 8 bases; unmatched junction nucleotides: 5. This CDR3 comprises 15 residues. The DNA for the CDR3 is TGTGCCAGCAGCGTAGTCGGTAGCGGGGGGGGTACGCAGTATTTT. It translates to CASSVVGSGGGTQYF.

The chain couples TRBV6-2 or TRBV6-3 to TRBJ1-1, with a tentative D call TRBD1 (5 bases). V was cut by 4 bases and J by 4 bases, with 16 bases left in between. In germline, CDR1 is MNHEY, CDR2 SVGEGT. This CDR3 is built from 15 residues. The CDR3: CASSFTVPRGTEAFF. CDR3 DNA sequence: TGTGCCAGCAGTTTTACCGTCCCGAGGGGCACTGAAGCTTTCTTT.

V and J are TRBV28 and TRBJ2-7; D gene unclear. Trimming stripped 5 bases from V and 4 bases from J, with 15 bases between. Germline V lookup: CDR1 MDHEN, CDR2 SYDVKM. This CDR3 has 14 residues. The CDR3: CASSEKAARYEQYF. CDR3 nucleotides: TGTGCCAGCAGTGAAAAGGCGGCCCGTTACGAGCAGTACTTC.

This clonotype occurred a few times. The chain recombines TRBV12-3 or TRBV12-4 with TRBJ2-7; 7 nucleotides agree with TRBD1. The V and J ends lost 5 bases and 7 bases, in that order; junction bases with no gene match: 11. The CDR3 totals 14 residues. In DNA, the CDR3 is TGTGCCAGCAGTAAAACTCGACAGGGCGAGGAGCAGTACTTC. This codes for CASSKTRQGEEQYF.

The rearrangement uses TRBV9 and TRBJ2-1; possible D gene TRBD2, 5 bases. CDR1 is SGDLS and CDR2 is YYNGEE in the germline V gene. V dropped 0 bases and J dropped 6 bases, with 16 bases sitting between them. The CDR3 loop spans 16 amino acids. The CDR3 DNA follows: TGTGCCAGCAGCGTAGAGGGCCGGGGTCCCCGCAATGAGCAGTTCTTC. Encoded protein: CASSVEGRGPRNEQFF.

This clonotype was seen at least ten times. The chain joins TRBV24-1 to TRBJ2-3; D uncertain. Germline V gives CDR1 KGHDR, CDR2 SFDVKD. The CDR3 spans 14 residues. With 8 bases removed from V and 2 bases from J, the gap between germline ends came to 13 bases. CDR3: CATTHKVDTDTQYF. CDR3 DNA: TGTGCCACCACCCACAAGGTCGACACAGATACGCAGTATTTT.

Many counts were recorded for this clonotype. The gene calls are TRBV7-2 and TRBJ2-7; 13 bases map to TRBD2. Trimming took 4 bases from V and 5 from J; bases not matched to a gene: 8. The CDR3 sequence is 16 residues long. Germline CDR1 SGHTA, CDR2 FQGNSA. In DNA form, the CDR3 reads TGTGCCAGCAGCTCCCTCCGACTAGCGGGGGGACACGAGCAGTACTTC. It codes for CASSSLRLAGGHEQYF. Full variable domain (outside the CDR3, taken from reference TRBV7-2 and TRBJ2-7): GAGVSQSPSNKVTEKGKDVELRCDPISGHTALYWYRQSLGQGLEFLIYFQGNSAPDKSGLPSDRFSAERTGGSVSTLTIQRTQQEDSAVYLCASSSLRLAGGHEQYFGPGTRLTVT.

This clonotype was recorded many times. The chain couples TRBV5-1 to TRBJ2-3; weak D call: TRBD1 (6 bases). The V end was cut by 2 bases, the J end by 6 bases, with 19 bases between. Germline lookup yields CDR1 SGHRS and CDR2 YFSETQ. The CDR3 spans 16 residues. The CDR3 DNA reads as TGCGCCAGCAGCTTACAAGCAGGGGCCAGAGGGGATACGCAGTATTTT. Its translation: CASSLQAGARGDTQYF. The full variable domain, in which reference TRBV5-1 and TRBJ2-3 provide the parts outside the CDR3, is KAGVTQTPRYLIKTRGQQVTLSCSPISGHRSVSWYQQTPGQGLQFLFEYFSETQRNKGNFPGRFSGRQFSNSRSEMNVSTLELGDSALYLCASSLQAGARGDTQYFGPGTRLTVL.

The chain carries TRBV20-1 and TRBJ2-1; 8 nucleotides match TRBD1. Germline V gene sequence: CDR1 DFQATT, CDR2 SNEGSKA (reference sequence). V trimming: 4 bases; J trimming: 4 bases; junction bases outside the gene matches: 9. There are 15 residues in the CDR3. The CDR3 bases are TGCAGTGCTATCGCTAGGGACAGGACTTACAATGAGCAGTTCTTC. Translation: CSAIARDRTYNEQFF.

Comments on this clonotype: The conserved phenylalanine or tryptophan is not found at the CDR3 terminus, so this likely reflects a read error. V is TRBV12-3 or TRBV12-4 and J is TRBJ2-1; D ambiguous. V lost 6 bases and J 7 bases, leaving 7 bases between the germline ends. The CDR3 contains 11 residues. The CDR3 spells CASRYGNEQFC. CDR3 in DNA: TGTGCCAGCAGGTATGGGAATGAGCAGTTCTGC.

This clonotype has only a few counts. The gene calls are TRBV6-5 and TRBJ2-3; possibly TRBD2 for D (6 bases). The germline V gene has CDR1 MNHEY and CDR2 SVGAGI. This CDR3 region has 16 residues. Between the trimmed V and J ends, which lost 4 bases and 2 bases, there was a span of 16 bases. In DNA, the CDR3 is TGTGCCAGCAGTTCATTGGGGGGAGGTAACACAGATACGCAGTATTTT. Translated, it gives CASSSLGGGNTDTQYF.